Listed below are T cell receptor beta chains from one sample, sequenced in a study of blood T cells in healthy people across ages. Each CDR3 protein gets one entry after TCRdb re-called the 5' RACE reads with MiXCR. The profile shows about 1.5 million distinct CDR3 sequences, 35% to 45% of them singletons. The sample comprised blood. The origin of the receptors is a woman under 30 in good health. Both conserved end residues are part of each CDR3. D genes are given only for firm matches. Some rows mark clone size as missing; the rest say once, few, many or name a class of expanded clone.

NA	TRBV20-1	NA	TRBJ2-7	TGCAGTGCATTTGCCACTGGGGGGAACTACAAGGAGCAGTACTTC	CSAFATGGNYKEQYF
TRBD2	TRBV10-3	NA	TRBJ2-5	TGTGCCATCAGCAGAGGATCGACTAGCAGCGTTGGGCAAGAGACCCAGTACTTC	CAISRGSTSSVGQETQYF
NA	TRBV6-2/TRBV6-3	NA	TRBJ1-2	TGTGCCAGCAGCCCCGGGAGCACCTATGGCTACACCTTC	CASSPGSTYGYTF
NA	TRBV20-1	few	TRBJ2-2	TGCAGTGCCCCGTCCCCCTCAGGGGCTAACACCGGGGAGCTGTTTTTT	CSAPSPSGANTGELFF
TRBD1	TRBV28	NA	TRBJ1-5	TGTGCCAGCAGTCCTGACAGGGGGCGAAGGAGCAATCAGCCCCAGCATTTT	CASSPDRGRRSNQPQHF
TRBD2	TRBV20-1	NA	TRBJ2-5	TGCAGTGCTATGGCGGGACTAGCGGGAGTACACCCTAAAGAGACCCAGTACTTC	CSAMAGLAGVHPKETQYF
NA	TRBV12-3/TRBV12-4	few	TRBJ2-5	TGTGCCAGCAGTCAGGGGGGAGCCCAGTACTTC	CASSQGGAQYF
TRBD1	TRBV7-2	NA	TRBJ2-1	TGTGCCAGCAGCTTAGAACAGGGGCGAAGTGAGCAGTTCTTC	CASSLEQGRSEQFF
TRBD2	TRBV20-1	few	TRBJ2-3	TGCAGTGCTGCCAGGACTAGCGGGGGCACAGATACGCAGTATTTT	CSAARTSGGTDTQYF
NA	TRBV20-1	few	TRBJ2-7	TGCAGTGCTAGATGGGGTCTGGGCCTCTCCGAGCAGTACTTC	CSARWGLGLSEQYF
NA	TRBV28	few	TRBJ1-2	TGTGCCAGCAGTTTAGGGGGAGCCGGAGGAGGCTACACCTTC	CASSLGGAGGGYTF
NA	TRBV5-1	NA	TRBJ1-4	TGCGCCAGCGGCTTGGAGGGGTTAGGGGCGACTAATGAAAAACTGTTTTTT	CASGLEGLGATNEKLFF
NA	TRBV9	NA	TRBJ2-5	TGTGCCAGCAGCCAAGCCTCTGCCCGGAATGAGCAGTACTTC	CASSQASARNEQYF
NA	TRBV2	many	TRBJ2-7	TGTGCCAGCAGTGATTACTACGAGCAGTACTTC	CASSDYYEQYF
NA	TRBV12-3/TRBV12-4	many	TRBJ2-7	TGTGCCAGCAGGGGCACCGGGGGCTACGAGCAGTACTTC	CASRGTGGYEQYF
NA	TRBV6-1	NA	TRBJ1-4	TGTGCCAGCAGGCTAGGACTTTTCCCTGCAACTAATGAAAAACTGTTTTTT	CASRLGLFPATNEKLFF
NA	TRBV27	once	TRBJ1-1	TGTGCCAGCAGTTCCCAACAGGGCTCCCCCACGGCTTTCTTT	CASSSQQGSPTAFF
TRBD2	TRBV29-1	many	TRBJ2-1	TGCAGCGTTGAGCCCCCTAGCGGGGTGGATGAGCAGTTCTTC	CSVEPPSGVDEQFF
NA	TRBV20-1	NA	TRBJ1-4	TGCAGTGCTAGAGATCAATGGGACAAGAAACAGAGCTTTAATGAAAAACTGTTTTTT	CSARDQWDKKQSFNEKLFF
TRBD2	TRBV12-3/TRBV12-4	few	TRBJ2-3	TGTGCCAGCAGTATCCCGTACCTAGGCAGCGGGGGGCTAAGCACAGATACGCAGTATTTT	CASSIPYLGSGGLSTDTQYF
TRBD2	TRBV7-9	many	TRBJ2-1	TGTGCCAGCAGCTTCTACATAGCGGGAGGCCCATCCAATGAGCAGTTCTTC	CASSFYIAGGPSNEQFF
NA	TRBV27	NA	TRBJ2-5	TGTGCCAGCAGTTTATCGTACAGCGGTGGCAATGAGCAGTACTTC	CASSLSYSGGNEQYF
NA	TRBV5-1	many	TRBJ2-1	TGCGCCAGCAGCCCCGACAATGAGCAGTTCTTC	CASSPDNEQFF
TRBD2	TRBV20-1	NA	TRBJ2-1	TGCAGTGCTAGAGTCGGTGTAGCGGGAAATCATGAGCAGTTCTTC	CSARVGVAGNHEQFF
TRBD2	TRBV2	NA	TRBJ2-1	TGTGCCAGCCCTAGCCTAGCGGGAGTTGAGCAGTTCTTC	CASPSLAGVEQFF
TRBD1	TRBV19	few	TRBJ2-7	TGTGCCAGTAGTATTTCCCGGGACAGGGCCTTCTACGAGCAGTACTTC	CASSISRDRAFYEQYF
NA	TRBV9	NA	TRBJ2-7	TGTGCCAGCAGCGTAGCGGAGAGTTTGGGGCAGGGATCCTACGAGCAGTACTTC	CASSVAESLGQGSYEQYF
NA	TRBV18	NA	TRBJ1-1	TGTGCCAGCTCACCAGGAACCAGGCCGAACACTGAAGCTTTCTTT	CASSPGTRPNTEAFF
TRBD2	TRBV20-1	few	TRBJ2-1	TGCAGTGCTAGAGTCACAACTAGCGCCTCCTACAATGAGCAGTTCTTC	CSARVTTSASYNEQFF
NA	TRBV19	NA	TRBJ2-1	TGTGCCAGTAAACGTGGGAGTGGCTCCTACAATAAGCAGTTCTTC	CASKRGSGSYNKQFF
TRBD2	TRBV11-2	many	TRBJ2-1	TGTGCCAGCAGCTTCAGTCTAGCGGTCGTCAGGGATGAGCAGTTCTTC	CASSFSLAVVRDEQFF
NA	TRBV2	NA	TRBJ1-2	TGTGCCAGCAGTGCGGGAGGAGGGGTAGACGGCTACACCTTC	CASSAGGGVDGYTF
NA	TRBV20-1	few	TRBJ2-1	TGCAGTGCCGTCCTCTGGACCAGCTCCTACAATGAGCAGTTCTTC	CSAVLWTSSYNEQFF
NA	TRBV10-3	NA	TRBJ2-3	TGTGCCACCGGAAGGACAGATACGCAGTATTTT	CATGRTDTQYF
TRBD1	TRBV20-1	few	TRBJ1-1	TGCAGGCCAGGGGGGGGAGGGGCGAACACTGAAGCTTTCTTT	CRPGGGGANTEAFF
NA	TRBV5-8	few	TRBJ1-2	TGTGCCAGCAGCCCGGGCCCGGATGGCTACACCTTC	CASSPGPDGYTF
NA	TRBV27	few	TRBJ2-7	TGTGCCAGCTGGGGGTCCTACGAGCAGTACTTC	CASWGSYEQYF
NA	TRBV2	once	TRBJ2-7	TGTGCCAGCCTCCTAGTGCAATACGAGCAGTACTTC	CASLLVQYEQYF
TRBD1	TRBV5-1	few	TRBJ2-1	TGCGCCAGCAGCTTGGAGGGACAGGGATACAATGAGCAGTTCTTC	CASSLEGQGYNEQFF
NA	TRBV12-3/TRBV12-4	few	TRBJ2-7	TGTGCCAGCAGTTTCAGTGTGGGGGACTACGAGCAGTACTTC	CASSFSVGDYEQYF
TRBD2	TRBV20-1	NA	TRBJ2-3	TGCAGTGCTAGTAGGCTAGCGGGCCTCACAGATACGCAGTATTTT	CSASRLAGLTDTQYF
NA	TRBV6-5	NA	TRBJ2-1	TGTGCCAGCAGACCCCCAGCAACTAATGAGCAGTTCTTC	CASRPPATNEQFF
NA	TRBV20-1	NA	TRBJ2-7	TGCAGTGCTTCCAGTTCCAAAAGCTCCTACGAGCAGTACTTC	CSASSSKSSYEQYF
TRBD1	TRBV7-9	NA	TRBJ1-1	TGTGCCAGCAGCCCGGGACAGATCACGAACACTGAAGCTTTCTTT	CASSPGQITNTEAFF
NA	TRBV20-1	few	TRBJ2-5	TGCAGTGCTAGAGGGGGGGACAGCCAAGAGACCCAGTACTTC	CSARGGDSQETQYF
NA	TRBV9	NA	TRBJ2-3	TGTGCCAGCAGCGTAGCCCTACTGCCGAGTACGCAGTATTTT	CASSVALLPSTQYF
NA	TRBV24-1	few	TRBJ2-5	TGTGCCACCAGTGATTCTAACTTCGAGAATGAGCAGTACTTC	CATSDSNFENEQYF